Included here is one T cell receptor (beta chain) sequence, with context. Its matching antigen is unknown. The sample belongs to a study of type 1 regulatory T cells. From the reads, TCRdb called clonotypes with MiXCR, one entry per CDR3 protein. The table includes some 60,000 distinct CDR3 sequences, around 62% detected once. The J segment lost 2 bases and the V segment lost 6 bases, leaving 9 bases of the junction unmatched. CDR3 length equals 14 residues. Germline CDR1 DFQATT, CDR2 SNEGSKA (reference sequence). The genes are TRBV20-1 and TRBJ2-7; TRBD2 matches at 8 bases. The sample taken for sequencing was cultured non-Tr1 T cells, either the whole culture or a sorted T cell fraction (not recorded which). The sequence was obtained from a human donor in good health. The CDR3 loop reads CSALTQRGTYEQYF. CDR3 bases: TGCAGTGCCCTCACCCAGCGGGGGACCTACGAGCAGTACTTC.